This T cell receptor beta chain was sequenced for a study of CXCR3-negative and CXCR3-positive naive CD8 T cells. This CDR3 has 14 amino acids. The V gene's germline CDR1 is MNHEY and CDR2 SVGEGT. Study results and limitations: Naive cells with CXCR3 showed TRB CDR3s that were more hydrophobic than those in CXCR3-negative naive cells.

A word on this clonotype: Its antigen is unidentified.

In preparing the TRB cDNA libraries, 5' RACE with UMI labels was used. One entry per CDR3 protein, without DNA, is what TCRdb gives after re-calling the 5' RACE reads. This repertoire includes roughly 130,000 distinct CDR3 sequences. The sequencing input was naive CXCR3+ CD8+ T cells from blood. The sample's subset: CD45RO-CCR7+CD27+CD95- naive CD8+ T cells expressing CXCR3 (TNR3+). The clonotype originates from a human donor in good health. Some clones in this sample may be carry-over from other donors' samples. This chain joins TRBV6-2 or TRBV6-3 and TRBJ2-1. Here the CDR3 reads CASSYSAVYNEQFF.